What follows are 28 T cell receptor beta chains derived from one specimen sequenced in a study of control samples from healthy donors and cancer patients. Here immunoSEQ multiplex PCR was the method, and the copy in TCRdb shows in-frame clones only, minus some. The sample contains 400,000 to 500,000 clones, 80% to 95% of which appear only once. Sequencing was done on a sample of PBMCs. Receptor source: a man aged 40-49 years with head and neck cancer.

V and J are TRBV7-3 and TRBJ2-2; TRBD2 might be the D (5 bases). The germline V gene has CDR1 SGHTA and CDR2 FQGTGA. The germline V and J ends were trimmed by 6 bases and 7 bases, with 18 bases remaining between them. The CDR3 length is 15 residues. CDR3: CASRLGSAYNGELFF. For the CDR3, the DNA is TGTGCCAGCAGACTTGGGAGCGCCTACAACGGGGAGCTGTTTTTT.

For the CDR3, the DNA is TGTGCCAGCAGCGTAGATGGGGGGTCTGGCACTGAAGCTTTCTTT. It specifies CASSVDGGSGTEAFF. This rearrangement joins TRBV9 to TRBJ1-1; D perhaps matches TRBD1 (5 bases). Looked up from germline, CDR1 is SGDLS and CDR2 is YYNGEE. This CDR3 is 15 amino acids long. V was pared by 0 bases and J by 4 bases, with 13 bases between.

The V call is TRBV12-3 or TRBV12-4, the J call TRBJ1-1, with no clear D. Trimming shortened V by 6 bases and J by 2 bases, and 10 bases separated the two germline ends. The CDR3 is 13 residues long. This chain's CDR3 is CASRPQVNTEAFF. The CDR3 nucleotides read TGTGCCAGCAGACCGCAGGTTAACACTGAAGCTTTCTTT.

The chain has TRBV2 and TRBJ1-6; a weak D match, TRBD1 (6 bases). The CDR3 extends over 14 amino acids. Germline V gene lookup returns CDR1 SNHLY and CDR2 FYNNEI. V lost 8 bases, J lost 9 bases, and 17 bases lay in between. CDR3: CASSGKGGRSPLHF. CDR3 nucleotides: TGTGCCAGCTCCGGGAAAGGGGGACGTTCACCCCTCCACTTT.

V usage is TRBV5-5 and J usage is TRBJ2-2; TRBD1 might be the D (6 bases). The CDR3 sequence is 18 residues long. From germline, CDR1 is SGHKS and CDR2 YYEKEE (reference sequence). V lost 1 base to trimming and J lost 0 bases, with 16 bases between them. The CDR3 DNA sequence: TGTGCCAGCAGCTTGCCGACAGGTTTTGTCGCGAACACCGGGGAGCTGTTTTTT. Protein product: CASSLPTGFVANTGELFF.

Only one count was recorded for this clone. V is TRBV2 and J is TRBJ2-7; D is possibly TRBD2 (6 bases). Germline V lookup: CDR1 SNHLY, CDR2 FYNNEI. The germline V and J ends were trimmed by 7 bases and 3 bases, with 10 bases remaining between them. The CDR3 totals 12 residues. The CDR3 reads CASIWGVYEQYF. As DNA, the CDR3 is TGTGCCAGCATTTGGGGGGTCTACGAGCAGTACTTC.

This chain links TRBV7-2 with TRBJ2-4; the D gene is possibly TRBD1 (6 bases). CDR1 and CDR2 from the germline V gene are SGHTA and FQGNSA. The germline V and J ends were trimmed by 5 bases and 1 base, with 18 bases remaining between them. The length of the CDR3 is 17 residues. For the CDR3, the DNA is TGTGCCAGCAGCCCATCAGGTCCAGGGGCCGCCAAAAACATTCAGTACTTC. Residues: CASSPSGPGAAKNIQYF.

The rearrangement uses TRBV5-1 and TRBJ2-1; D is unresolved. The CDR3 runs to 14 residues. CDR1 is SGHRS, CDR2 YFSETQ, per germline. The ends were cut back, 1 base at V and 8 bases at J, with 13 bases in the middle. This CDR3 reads CASSLRTGGDEQFF. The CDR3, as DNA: TGCGCCAGCAGCTTGAGGACGGGTGGGGATGAGCAGTTCTTC. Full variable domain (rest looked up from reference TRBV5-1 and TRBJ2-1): KAGVTQTPRYLIKTRGQQVTLSCSPISGHRSVSWYQQTPGQGLQFLFEYFSETQRNKGNFPGRFSGRQFSNSRSEMNVSTLELGDSALYLCASSLRTGGDEQFFGPGTRLTVL.

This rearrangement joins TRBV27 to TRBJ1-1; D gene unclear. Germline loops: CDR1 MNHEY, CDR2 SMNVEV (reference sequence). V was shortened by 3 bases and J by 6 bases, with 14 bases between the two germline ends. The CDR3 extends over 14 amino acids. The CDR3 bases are TGTGCCAGCAGTTTCTTAAGGGATTTCGCTGAAGCTTTCTTT. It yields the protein CASSFLRDFAEAFF.

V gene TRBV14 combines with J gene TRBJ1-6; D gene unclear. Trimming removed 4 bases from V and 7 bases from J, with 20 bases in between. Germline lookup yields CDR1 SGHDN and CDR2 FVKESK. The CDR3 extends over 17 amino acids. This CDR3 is CASSLRLELLGNSPLHF. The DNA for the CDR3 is TGTGCCAGCAGCCTCCGACTTGAGCTTTTAGGGAATTCACCCCTCCACTTT.

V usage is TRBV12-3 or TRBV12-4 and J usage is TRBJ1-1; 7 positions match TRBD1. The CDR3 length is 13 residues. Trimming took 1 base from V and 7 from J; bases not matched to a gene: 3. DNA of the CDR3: TGTGCCAGCAGTTTAGACAGGGGACTTGAAGCTTTCTTT. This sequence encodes CASSLDRGLEAFF.

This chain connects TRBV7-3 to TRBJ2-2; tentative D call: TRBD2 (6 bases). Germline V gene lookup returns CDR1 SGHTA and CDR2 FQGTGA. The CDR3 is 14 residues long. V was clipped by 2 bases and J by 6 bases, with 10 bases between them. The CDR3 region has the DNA TGTGCCAGCAGCTTAGGAGGGACGGCCGGGGAGCTGTTTTTT. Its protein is CASSLGGTAGELFF.

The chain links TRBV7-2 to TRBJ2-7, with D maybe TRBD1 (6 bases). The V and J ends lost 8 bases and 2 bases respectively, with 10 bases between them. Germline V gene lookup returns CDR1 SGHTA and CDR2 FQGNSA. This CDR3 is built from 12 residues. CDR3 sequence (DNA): TGTGCCAGCGGAGGACAGCCCTACGAGCAGTACTTC. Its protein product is CASGGQPYEQYF.

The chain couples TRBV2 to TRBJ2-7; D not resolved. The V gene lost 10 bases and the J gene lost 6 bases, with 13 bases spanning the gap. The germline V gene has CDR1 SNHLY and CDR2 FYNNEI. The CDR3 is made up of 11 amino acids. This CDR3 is CAKEGKVEQYF. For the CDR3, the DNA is TGTGCCAAAGAAGGTAAAGTCGAGCAGTACTTC.

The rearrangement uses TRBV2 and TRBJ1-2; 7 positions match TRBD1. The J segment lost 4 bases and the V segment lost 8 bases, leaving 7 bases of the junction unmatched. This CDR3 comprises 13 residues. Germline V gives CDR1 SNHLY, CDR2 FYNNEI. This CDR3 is CASGITGVYGYTF. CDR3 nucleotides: TGTGCCAGCGGGATAACAGGGGTCTATGGCTACACCTTC.

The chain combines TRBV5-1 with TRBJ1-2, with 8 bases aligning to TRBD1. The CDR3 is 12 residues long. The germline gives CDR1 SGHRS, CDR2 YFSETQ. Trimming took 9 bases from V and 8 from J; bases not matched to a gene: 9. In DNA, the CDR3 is TGCGCCATCTGGACAGGGAAGGACGGCTACACCTTC. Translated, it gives CAIWTGKDGYTF.

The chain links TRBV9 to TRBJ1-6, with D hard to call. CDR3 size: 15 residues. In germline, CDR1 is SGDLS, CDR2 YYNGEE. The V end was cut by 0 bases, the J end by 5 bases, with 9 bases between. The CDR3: CASSVGSTDNSPLHF. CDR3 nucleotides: TGTGCCAGCAGCGTAGGTTCTACTGATAATTCACCCCTCCACTTT. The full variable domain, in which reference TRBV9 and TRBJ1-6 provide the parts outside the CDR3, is DSGVTQTPKHLITATGQRVTLRCSPRSGDLSVYWYQQSLDQGLQFLIQYYNGEERAKGNILERFSAQQFPDLHSELNLSSLELGDSALYFCASSVGSTDNSPLHFGNGTRLTVT.

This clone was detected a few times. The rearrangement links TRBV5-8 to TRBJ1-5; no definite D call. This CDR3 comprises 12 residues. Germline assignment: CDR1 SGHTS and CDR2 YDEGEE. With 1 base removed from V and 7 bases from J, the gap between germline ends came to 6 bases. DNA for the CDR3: TGTGCCAGCAGCTTGCGGGGACAGCCCCAGCATTTT. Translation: CASSLRGQPQHF. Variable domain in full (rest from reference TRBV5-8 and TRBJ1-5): EAGVTQSPTHLIKTRGQQATLRCSPISGHTSVYWYQQALGLGLQFLLWYDEGEERNRGNFPPRFSGRQFPNYSSELNVNALELEDSALYLCASSLRGQPQHFGDGTRLSIL.

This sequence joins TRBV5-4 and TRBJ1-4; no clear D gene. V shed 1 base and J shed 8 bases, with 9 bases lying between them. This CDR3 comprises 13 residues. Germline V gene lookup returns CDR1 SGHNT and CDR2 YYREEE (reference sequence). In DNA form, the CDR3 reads TGTGCCAGCAGCTTGAGGGAATCAGAAAAACTGTTTTTT. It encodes CASSLRESEKLFF.

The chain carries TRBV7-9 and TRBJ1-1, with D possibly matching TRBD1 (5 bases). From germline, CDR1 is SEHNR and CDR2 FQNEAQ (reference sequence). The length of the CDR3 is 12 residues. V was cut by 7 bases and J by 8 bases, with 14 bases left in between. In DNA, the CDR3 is TGTGCCAGCACCACTCCGGGGCGCGAAGCTTTCTTT. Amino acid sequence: CASTTPGREAFF.

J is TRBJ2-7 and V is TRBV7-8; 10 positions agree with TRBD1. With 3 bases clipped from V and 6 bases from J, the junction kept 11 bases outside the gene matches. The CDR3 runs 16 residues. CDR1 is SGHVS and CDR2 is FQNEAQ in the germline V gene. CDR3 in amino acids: CASSLNVWDRGIEQYF. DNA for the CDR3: TGTGCCAGCAGCTTGAATGTTTGGGACAGGGGAATCGAGCAGTACTTC. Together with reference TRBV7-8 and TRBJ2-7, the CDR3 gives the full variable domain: GAGVSQSPRYKVAKRGQDVALRCDPISGHVSLFWYQQALGQGPEFLTYFQNEAQLDKSGLPSDRFFAERPEGSVSTLKIQRTQQEDSAVYLCASSLNVWDRGIEQYFGPGTRLTVT.

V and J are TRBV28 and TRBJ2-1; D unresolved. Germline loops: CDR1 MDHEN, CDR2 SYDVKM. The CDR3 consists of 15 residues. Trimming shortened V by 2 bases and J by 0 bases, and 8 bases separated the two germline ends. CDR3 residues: CASSLPGSSYNEQFF. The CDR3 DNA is TGTGCCAGCAGTTTACCGGGCAGCTCCTACAATGAGCAGTTCTTC. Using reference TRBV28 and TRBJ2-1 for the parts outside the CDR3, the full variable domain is DVKVTQSSRYLVKRTGEKVFLECVQDMDHENMFWYRQDPGLGLRLIYFSYDVKMKEKGDIPEGYSVSREKKERFSLILESASTNQTSMYLCASSLPGSSYNEQFFGPGTRLTVL.

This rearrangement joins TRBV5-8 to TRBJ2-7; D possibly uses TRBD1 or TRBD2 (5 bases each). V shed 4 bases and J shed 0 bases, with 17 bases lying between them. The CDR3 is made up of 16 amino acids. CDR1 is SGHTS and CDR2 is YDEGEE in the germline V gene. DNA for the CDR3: TGTGCCAGCAGCCTCATATCCGGGACGGTCTCCTACGAGCAGTACTTC. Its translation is CASSLISGTVSYEQYF.

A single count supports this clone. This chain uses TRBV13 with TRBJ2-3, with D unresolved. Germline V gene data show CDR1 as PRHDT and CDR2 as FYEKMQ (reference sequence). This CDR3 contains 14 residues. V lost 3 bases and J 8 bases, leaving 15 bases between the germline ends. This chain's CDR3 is CASSFRTGEVTQYF. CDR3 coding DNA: TGTGCCAGCAGCTTTAGGACCGGCGAGGTTACGCAGTATTTT.

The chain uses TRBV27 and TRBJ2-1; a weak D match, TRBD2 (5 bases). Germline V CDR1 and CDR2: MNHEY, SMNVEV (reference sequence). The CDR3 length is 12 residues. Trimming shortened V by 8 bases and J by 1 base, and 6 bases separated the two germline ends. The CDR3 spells CASGGSYNEQFF. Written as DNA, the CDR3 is TGTGCCAGCGGAGGTTCCTACAATGAGCAGTTCTTC.

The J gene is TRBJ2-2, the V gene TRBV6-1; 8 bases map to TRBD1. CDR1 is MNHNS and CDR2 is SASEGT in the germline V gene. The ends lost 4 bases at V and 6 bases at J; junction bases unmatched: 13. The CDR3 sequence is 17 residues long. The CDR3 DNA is TGTGCCAGCAGTGCATCCTTCGACAGGGGCGGATCCGGGGAGCTGTTTTTT. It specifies CASSASFDRGGSGELFF.

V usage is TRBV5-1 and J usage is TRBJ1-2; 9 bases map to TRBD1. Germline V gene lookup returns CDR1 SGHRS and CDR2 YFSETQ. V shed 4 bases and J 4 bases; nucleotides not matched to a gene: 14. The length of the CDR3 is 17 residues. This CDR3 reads CASSPDVTGGRGYGYTF. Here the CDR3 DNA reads TGCGCCAGCAGCCCCGACGTAACAGGGGGCAGAGGCTATGGCTACACCTTC.

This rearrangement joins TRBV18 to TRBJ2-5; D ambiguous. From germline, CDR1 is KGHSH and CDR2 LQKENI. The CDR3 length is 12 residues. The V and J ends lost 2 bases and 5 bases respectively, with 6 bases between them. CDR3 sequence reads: CASSPAGETQYF. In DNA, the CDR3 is TGTGCCAGCTCACCAGCTGGGGAGACCCAGTACTTC.